This T cell receptor (beta chain) is drawn from a study of T cell responses to AZD1222 COVID-19 vaccine (dated by TCRdb to about 2021). For context, the study as a whole: AZD1222 recipients with second doses at about 4 weeks or about 12 weeks were pooled, because spike-specific TCR depth and breadth did not differ between schedules. A total of approximately 240 trial participants underwent TCR sequencing, of whom some 210 received two doses of AZD1222 and about 25 received two doses of the MenACWY control vaccine. Enrollment into the trials was organized by age into subgroups of 18-55, 56-69 and 70-plus years, and those subgroups contained approximately 150, 30 and 60 TCR-sequenced participants, respectively. General findings and caveats noted by the study authors: Conclusions about previously exposed vaccinees are limited, since just five to seven AZD1222 recipients were seropositive for SARS-CoV-2 at baseline. After two AZD1222 doses, spike-specific TCR breadth and depth were significantly higher than at day 0 and than in MenACWY recipients. Epitopes outside the regions mutated in the B.1.351 and B.1.1.7 variants were reportedly recognized by nearly half of the unique spike-specific TCRs. The vaccine-associated CD4 TCRs covered the entire spike protein, and the dominant responses fell in regions 160-218 and 743-854. In the small 56-69-year group, the increase in depth fell short of significance, most likely because of low power. Participants were mostly white British and included more females than males, and it was suggested by the authors that clonal diversity may have been underestimated. Because no day 14 peak-response samples were available, repertoires were characterized only after the peak T cell response.

The junction shows trimming of 0 bases on V and 2 bases on J, and the gene matches do not reach 4 bases of it. Reading the germline V gene (reference sequence) gives CDR1 LNHDA and CDR2 SQIVND. The CDR3 contains 16 residues, cysteine and phenylalanine counted. The sequence is cut down to CDR3 DNA, 48 bases in frame from base 1. The CDR3 regions of human TCRbeta chains were analyzed by immunosequencing. The source study handled its data this way. Repertoire TCRs were matched against a reference library of SARS-CoV-2-specific TCRs generated with the MIRA antigen-specificity platform. Breadth was defined as the fraction of unique TCRs that were SARS-CoV-2-associated. Depth was defined as the fraction of total T cells that were SARS-CoV-2-associated. Each spike-specific TCR was assigned to its reactive spike region and to a CD4 or CD8 class using the MIRA data. Log10-transformed breadth and depth values were compared by one-way ANOVA with Sidak's multiple comparisons tests. Not all clones reach the TCRdb copy of this immuneACCESS table, which keeps in-frame sequences only. Checked studies attribute under half of the gap to unresolved V genes and leave the rest unexplained. V and J calls and clone size are as listed in that table; D and trimming were resolved from the DNA. The sample table lists about 110,000 clones, about nine tenths of them with a count of one. The ten largest clones take up 1.6% of the sample.

For this clone: The antigen it binds to is not known. No base quality values were provided; no much bigger clone lies one nucleotide off.

The time point tag for this specimen amounts to: baseline before first vaccination. Vaccinee samples were obtained from the UK trials COV001 and COV002, which included a single-blind randomized controlled phase 2/3 trial of AZD1222 (ChAdOx1 nCoV-19) in healthy adults. For TCRbeta chain sequencing, PBMC samples from trial participants were taken at day 0 and at day 28 after the second dose. The starting material was peripheral blood, obtained on day 0 of AZD1222 vaccination. The receptor chain draws on TRBV19 and TRBJ2-1; 7 central nucleotides agree with TRBD2. This TCR was sampled from an adult in good health. The DNA sequence is given as TGTGCCAGTAGTATAGATCACGGGAGGCCCTACAATGAGCAGTTCTTC. This encodes CASSIDHGRPYNEQFF.